This entry lists 21 T cell receptor beta chains sequenced from one sample in a study of blood T cells in healthy people across ages. For the second PCR, which ran for 7 to 11 cycles, a sample-barcoded 5' primer and a J-beta primer mix were used. TCRdb called the 5' RACE reads again in MiXCR, with one record for every CDR3 protein. The table includes 700,000 to 850,000 distinct CDR3 sequences, 53% detected once. Sequencing used blood. The receptors were gathered from an elderly man in good health.

The J gene is TRBJ2-5, the V gene TRBV5-1, with D possibly called TRBD1 or TRBD2 (5 bases each). This CDR3 is 17 amino acids long. Per germline, CDR1 SGHRS and CDR2 YFSETQ. The germline V and J ends were trimmed by 0 bases and 2 bases, with 17 bases remaining between them. The CDR3 DNA follows: TGCGCCAGCAGCTTGGCCGCCGGGACGGGTGAGCAAGAGACCCAGTACTTC. Its protein product is CASSLAAGTGEQETQYF.

This clonotype was seen a few times. The rearrangement joins TRBV29-1 to TRBJ1-2; TRBD1 aligns across 8 bases. CDR1 and CDR2 from the germline V gene are SQVTM and ANQGSEA. The J segment lost 3 bases and the V segment lost 6 bases, leaving 9 bases of the junction unmatched. The CDR3 has 14 residues. The CDR3 loop reads CSVADRGGDYGYTF. The CDR3 DNA follows: TGCAGCGTGGCTGACAGGGGAGGGGACTATGGCTACACCTTC.

This clonotype was observed a few times. The rearrangement joins TRBV28 to TRBJ2-1; D uncertain. The J call may be faulty, since TRBJ2-7 better matches the DNA end. The CDR3 is 13 residues long. Germline V gene lookup returns CDR1 MDHEN and CDR2 SYDVKM. The CDR3 loop reads CASSFPSYNEQYF. CDR3 sequence (DNA): TGTGCCAGCAGTTTCCCTTCCTACAATGAGCAGTACTTC.

This clonotype appeared a few times. The rearrangement joins TRBV7-2 to TRBJ2-5; D ambiguous. With 4 bases removed from V and 1 base from J, the gap between germline ends came to 13 bases. This CDR3 is 15 amino acids long. Germline values: CDR1 SGHTA, CDR2 FQGNSA. For the CDR3, the DNA is TGTGCCAGCAGCTCTCGGCGGCTGACCCAAGAGACCCAGTACTTC. This sequence encodes CASSSRRLTQETQYF.

CDR3 amino acids: CASSDPWGRDTQYF. CDR3 nucleotide sequence: TGTGCCAGCAGTGATCCCTGGGGCAGAGATACGCAGTATTTT. The V call is TRBV2, the J call TRBJ2-3; TRBD1 might be the D (5 bases). The germline V and J ends were trimmed by 3 bases and 5 bases, with 12 bases remaining between them. The germline V gene encodes CDR1 SNHLY and CDR2 FYNNEI. The CDR3 runs 14 residues.

The chain uses TRBV25-1 and TRBJ2-1; TRBD2 might be the D (5 bases). V dropped 4 bases and J dropped 10 bases, with 17 bases sitting between them. The CDR3 loop spans 14 amino acids. Germline CDR1 MGHDK, CDR2 SYGVNS. CDR3 DNA: TGTGCCAGCAGTGGATTCCCCCGGGGTAACGAGCAGTTCTTC. Residues: CASSGFPRGNEQFF.

CDR3 nucleotides: TGCGCCAGCAGTCTAGACAGAGTAGGTTGGAATGAGCAGTTCTTC. Protein: CASSLDRVGWNEQFF. The rearrangement uses TRBV5-1 and TRBJ2-1, with a tentative D call TRBD1 (5 bases). Germline V gives CDR1 SGHRS, CDR2 YFSETQ. V was cut by 5 bases and J by 7 bases, with 19 bases left in between. This CDR3 is built from 15 residues.

Comment on this clonotype: The junction departs from the called germline gene at one end, perhaps through a read error. CDR3 nucleotide sequence: TGTGCCAGTAGTTTCGCCAGGGGCGAGCAGTTCTTC. As protein: CASSFARGEQFF. The V and J genes are TRBV28 and TRBJ2-1, with D perhaps matching TRBD1 (6 bases). The CDR3 consists of 12 residues. CDR1 is MDHEN and CDR2 is SYDVKM in the germline V gene.

A few counts support this clonotype. The chain carries TRBV9 and TRBJ2-1; 7 bases map to TRBD2. Looked up from germline, CDR1 is SGDLS and CDR2 is YYNGEE. This CDR3 region has 12 residues. The ends lost 6 bases at V and 7 bases at J; junction bases unmatched: 4. In DNA form, the CDR3 reads TGTGCCAGCAAGGCGGGAGCTAATGAGCAGTTCTTC. Its protein product is CASKAGANEQFF.

This chain uses TRBV4-1 with TRBJ1-2; no clear D gene. V was pared by 2 bases and J by 2 bases, with 18 bases between. This CDR3 is 17 amino acids long. Germline V gene lookup returns CDR1 MGHRA and CDR2 YSYEKL. The CDR3 sequence: CASSQTRARGENYGYTF. CDR3 sequence (DNA): TGCGCCAGCAGCCAAACCCGCGCCCGCGGGGAAAACTATGGCTACACCTTC.

This clonotype was recorded a few times. The chain recombines TRBV6-1 with TRBJ1-1, with 7 bases fitting TRBD1. The V segment lost 4 bases and the J segment 0 bases; nucleotides outside the gene matches: 14. Germline V gene lookup returns CDR1 MNHNS and CDR2 SASEGT. This CDR3 is 18 amino acids long. This CDR3 reads CASSAYRGITPMNTEAFF. In DNA, the CDR3 is TGTGCCAGCAGTGCATACAGGGGAATTACCCCTATGAACACTGAAGCTTTCTTT.

This clonotype was counted a few times. The chain combines TRBV20-1 with TRBJ2-3; 11 nucleotides match TRBD2. J lost 3 bases, V lost 5 bases, and 10 bases had no gene match. Looked up from germline, CDR1 is DFQATT and CDR2 is SNEGSKA (reference sequence). This CDR3 comprises 16 residues. CDR3 protein: CSAAPPTSGRTDTQYF. CDR3 coding DNA: TGCAGTGCTGCCCCTCCCACTAGCGGGAGAACAGATACGCAGTATTTT.

This clonotype was counted only a few times. The chain has TRBV6-5 and TRBJ1-2; D possibly corresponds to TRBD1 (6 bases). This CDR3 comprises 12 residues. Deletions cut 7 bases from V and 7 bases from J, with 13 bases between. Germline assignment: CDR1 MNHEY and CDR2 SVGAGI. The CDR3 DNA reads as TGTGCCAGCACCGGGGACAAGGGTGGCTACACCTTC. As protein: CASTGDKGGYTF.

The chain uses TRBV4-1 and TRBJ2-3; D could derive from TRBD1 or TRBD2 (7 bases each). CDR3 length equals 19 residues. From germline, CDR1 is MGHRA and CDR2 YSYEKL. The V and J ends lost 2 bases and 14 bases respectively, with 35 bases between them. CDR3 DNA: TGCGCCAGCAGCCAATCCCGGACTAGTATCTCCTTAAGGGACAGATACGCGTATTTT. Translation gives CASSQSRTSISLRDRYAYF.

The V and J genes are TRBV24-1 and TRBJ2-3; 10 bases fit TRBD2. Germline-derived CDR1 and CDR2 are KGHDR and SFDVKD. Trimming took 4 bases from V and 2 from J; bases not matched to a gene: 5. There are 16 residues in the CDR3. DNA of the CDR3: TGTGCCACCAGTGACCGGACTAGCGGAAACACAGATACGCAGTATTTT. This gives the protein CATSDRTSGNTDTQYF.

This clonotype was seen more than once but under ten times. The chain recombines TRBV6-1 with TRBJ1-5, with unresolved D. Trimming stripped 4 bases from V and 6 bases from J, with 13 bases between. Germline V lookup: CDR1 MNHNS, CDR2 SASEGT. The CDR3 runs to 14 residues. This CDR3 reads CASSASGKGQPQHF. CDR3 nucleotides: TGTGCCAGCAGTGCGAGTGGGAAGGGTCAGCCCCAGCATTTT.

The V gene is TRBV7-3, the J gene TRBJ2-4, with D perhaps TRBD1 or TRBD2 (6 bases each). The J call may be mistaken, given a closer DNA end match to TRBJ2-5. The CDR3 extends over 14 amino acids. CDR1 is SGHTA, CDR2 FQGTGA, per germline. CDR3 in DNA: TGTGCCAGCAGCTCCTCGGGGGCTGTGGAGACCCAGTACTTC. It yields the protein CASSSSGAVETQYF.

The chain combines TRBV12-3 or TRBV12-4 with TRBJ2-4; a weak D match, TRBD1 (5 bases). The end of the DNA fits TRBJ2-7 better, so the J call may be wrong. The CDR3 is 13 residues long. CDR3 DNA: TGTGCCAGCAGTTTAAGGGGCATCTACGAGCAGTACTTC. Translating it yields CASSLRGIYEQYF.

In its sample, this clonotype was seen a few times. The J gene is TRBJ2-3, the V gene TRBV7-2, with 10 bases that match TRBD2. The V gene end was trimmed by 5 bases and the J gene end by 2 bases; junction bases not matched to a gene: 10. Germline V gene data show CDR1 as SGHTA and CDR2 as FQGNSA. This CDR3 region has 17 residues. CDR3 DNA: TGTGCCAGCAGCAAAAGGACTAGCGGATTGTACACAGATACGCAGTATTTT. Protein sequence: CASSKRTSGLYTDTQYF.

The rearrangement links TRBV12-3 or TRBV12-4 to TRBJ2-1; 9 positions agree with TRBD2. Trimming at V came to 5 bases and at J to 7 bases, leaving 12 bases not matched to a gene. The CDR3 sequence is 16 residues long. The CDR3 reads CASSLAGLAGRNEQFF. DNA for the CDR3: TGTGCCAGCAGTCTGGCGGGGCTAGCGGGAAGGAATGAGCAGTTCTTC.

CDR3 coding DNA: TGTGCCAGCATGGCTGGCTACGAGCAGTACTTC. Protein sequence: CASMAGYEQYF. The gene calls are TRBV2 and TRBJ2-4, with D hard to call. The DNA end is more similar to TRBJ2-7, so the J call may be wrong. Germline lookup yields CDR1 SNHLY and CDR2 FYNNEI. CDR3 size: 11 residues.